Presented here are 4 T cell receptor beta chains from one specimen sequenced in a study of technical replicates of blood from a handful of donors. Sequencing used immunoSEQ multiplex PCR; TCRdb keeps in-frame clones, though not all of them. This table has about 75,000 clones, 91% appearing once. Source material: PBMCs. The receptor source for this set is a human donor in good health. Some clones in this sample may be carry-over from other donors' samples.

In its sample, this clone was seen a few times. Other DNA sequences within the sample encode an identical CDR3. V and J are TRBV29-1 and TRBJ1-1; D perhaps matches TRBD1 (6 bases). Germline V gives CDR1 SQVTM, CDR2 ANQGSEA. Trimming removed 7 bases at V and 0 bases at J, with 9 bases between. The length of the CDR3 is 12 residues. CDR3 protein: CSADRLNTEAFF. As DNA, the CDR3 is TGCAGCGCCGACAGGTTGAACACTGAAGCTTTCTTT.

The gene calls are TRBV4-1 and TRBJ2-1; 15 bases fit TRBD2. Trimming cost V 4 bases and J 7 bases; bases outside gene matches: 8. Germline values: CDR1 MGHRA, CDR2 YSYEKL. The CDR3 covers 17 residues. CDR3 in amino acids: CASSRLGLAGGLNEQFF. The DNA of the CDR3 is TGCGCCAGCAGCCGCCTGGGACTAGCGGGAGGACTTAATGAGCAGTTCTTC.

This rearrangement joins TRBV6-5 to TRBJ2-5; D uncertain. The CDR3 totals 12 residues. The ends were cut back, 10 bases at V and 2 bases at J, with 11 bases in the middle. Germline CDR1 reads MNHEY; CDR2 reads SVGAGI. The CDR3 protein is CATIGQQETQYF. DNA of the CDR3: TGTGCCACAATTGGGCAGCAAGAGACCCAGTACTTC.

This chain joins TRBV7-2 and TRBJ1-1; maybe TRBD1 (5 bases). The V gene's germline CDR1 is SGHTA and CDR2 FQGNSA. This CDR3 contains 13 residues. Deletions cut 5 bases from V and 1 base from J, with 8 bases between. Written as DNA, the CDR3 is TGTGCCAGCAGCCGACAGACGAACACTGAAGCTTTCTTT. This encodes CASSRQTNTEAFF.